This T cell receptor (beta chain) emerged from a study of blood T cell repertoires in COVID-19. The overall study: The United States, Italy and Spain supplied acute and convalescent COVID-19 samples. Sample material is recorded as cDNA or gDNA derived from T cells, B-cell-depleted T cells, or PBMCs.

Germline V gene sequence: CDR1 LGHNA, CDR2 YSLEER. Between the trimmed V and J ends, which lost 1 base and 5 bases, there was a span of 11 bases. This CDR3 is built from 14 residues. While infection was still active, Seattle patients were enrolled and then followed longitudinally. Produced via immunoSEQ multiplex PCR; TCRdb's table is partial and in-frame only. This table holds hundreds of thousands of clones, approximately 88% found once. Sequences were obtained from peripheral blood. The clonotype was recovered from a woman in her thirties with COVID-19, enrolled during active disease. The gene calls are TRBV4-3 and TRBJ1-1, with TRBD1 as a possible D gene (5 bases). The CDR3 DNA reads TGCGCCAGCAGCCAAGGGGCAGGGCGGACTGAAGCTTTCTTT. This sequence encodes CASSQGAGRTEAFF.